This TCR beta chain was captured in a study of cytomegalovirus exposure and HLA in healthy donors (dated by TCRdb to about 2017). In terms of the full investigation: An earlier analysis of around 600 of the donors reported 276 Gb of sequence data and some 120 million unique TCR beta sequences from 150 million to 200 million T cells. Among 398 genotyped donors of the cohort, an average of about 240,000 unique TCR beta nucleotide sequences were sequenced per donor, roughly 18% of them non-productive. A later analysis re-examined previously published TCR beta repertoires from roughly 720 donors and added high-resolution HLA genotyping to investigate patterns of TCR occurrence. The genetic ancestry cluster associated with self-reported Caucasian donors included 65% to 90% of the approximately 430 genotyped donors. All discovery cohort repertoires had been generated on a single sequencing platform. The number of donors typed differed by locus, with roughly 620-640 for A, B, C, DRB1 and DQB1, around 520 for DQA1, 600 to 610 for DPA1, and roughly 450 for DPB1. An early release covering around 630 HLA-typed donors comprised 300 to 350 gigabases of sequencing data and tens of millions of unique TCR sequences. An earlier analysis of about 620 of the donors applied high-throughput TCR beta sequencing to assess whether each TCR beta V gene segment acted as functional or pseudogenic. In the later analysis, no new phenotypic data were used to find candidate immune exposures; instead, reliance was placed on TCR beta sequences and their occurrence across donors. Donor age, sex, ethnicity and CMV serostatus were compiled together with the repertoire data. Class I and class II HLA loci were covered by the typing at four-digit resolution. The study aimed to test whether signatures of past pathogen exposure could be identified by cataloging public T cell receptors. To predict cytomegalovirus infection status, the study combined high-throughput TCR immunosequencing, statistical association of individual TCRs with disease status, and machine learning. The study profiled the T cell repertoires of around 700 subjects by immunosequencing and related them to cytomegalovirus serostatus. In addition to the first cohort of 650 to 800 subjects, a separate validation cohort of some 120 different subjects was used. A later genetic analysis used genome-wide SNP genotypes for about 55% of the 666 donors, treating that subset as a discovery cohort. Because of strong linkage in the cohort, roughly five DR-DQ haplotypes were treated as single units for association and clustering.

Library creation used the immunoSEQ multiplex PCR assay. For the multiplex PCR, a mixture combining 60 forward primers for TCR Vbeta segments and 13 reverse primers for TCR Jbeta segments was used. The CDR3 region of rearranged TCR beta genes was amplified from genomic DNA with a multiplex PCR assay. Amplified TCR beta libraries were sequenced as 87-base-pair reads on the Illumina HiSeq System. In the source study's methods: A later analysis tallied approximately 87 million unique TCR beta chains across the 700 or so repertoires, and about 10 million of those chains were shared by two or more donors. Raw reads were error-corrected and collapsed into unique sequences by a nearest-neighbor algorithm in which closely related sequences were merged to remove PCR and sequencing errors. V, D and J gene segments were assigned by aligning CDR3 sequences to IMGT reference sequences. For a sequence to be retained, a match of at least six nucleotides was required to both a V gene segment and a J gene segment. Rearrangements were called productive when the CDR3 lacked stop codons and stayed in frame with V and J; all others were non-productive. CDR3 was defined by IMGT convention, running from the second conserved V-encoded cysteine to the conserved J-encoded phenylalanine. Sequences without an unambiguous match to a single V gene segment were excluded from the earlier analysis of about 600 of the donors. In an earlier analysis of around 590 of the donors, a V segment was called functional when productive rearrangements were above 56.7%, and segregating when the standard deviation between donors exceeded 5%. To diagnose cytomegalovirus status from the catalog of TCR beta chain sequences, a statistical classification framework was built. In a later analysis, V and J genes were assigned by comparing TCR nucleotide sequences against IMGT/GENE-DB human TR gene sequences. In a later analysis, CDR3 sequences and most-parsimonious VDJ recombination scenarios were assigned using the TCRdist pipeline. In a later analysis, each TCR beta chain was defined by its CDR3 amino acid sequence together with its V-gene family, and reads lacking a unique V-gene family were excluded. A later analysis removed 500 to 650 highly shared, low-generation-probability nucleotide sequences to deal with suspected cross-contamination and a sequencing artifact. For each public chain, a later analysis derived a clonal expansion index from normalized ranks of inferred template counts within each repertoire. Generation probabilities in a later analysis came from a VDJ recombination model fitted to out-of-frame rearrangements, and those results were checked against IGoR. In a later analysis, TCR-TCR, TCR-HLA and TCR-CMV co-occurrence was scored with hypergeometric tests, and a repertoire-size bias correction was applied to TCR pairs. In a later analysis, false discovery rates were estimated by permuting HLA or CMV assignments 20 times. In a later analysis, co-occurring TCRs were grouped with DBSCAN, and TCRdist sequence similarity was added when clustering was performed within HLA-allele-positive subsets. Repertoires with fewer than 30,000 or more than 120,000 public chains, plus five repertoires with anomalous nucleotide sharing, were excluded from co-occurrence clustering. This immuneACCESS table, as held by TCRdb, lists in-frame sequences with V and J called but not all clones. Of the missing ones, under half trace to an unresolved V gene in checked studies; the others have no known cause. V and J calls and clone size are as listed in that table; D and trimming were resolved from the DNA. Counted in this sample were 150,000 to 200,000 clones; 77% of them appeared once. Of the sample, more than 1.1% falls within the top ten clones.

Study-wide conclusions, independent of this receptor: According to the authors, the approach could potentially be generalized to other disease states and immunological phenotypes. The earlier analysis of some 540 of the donors excluded about 16 rarely observed V segments, including chromosome 9 orphons, because counts were too low. The 87-base-pair reads could not distinguish some IMGT-functional V segments, including TRBV6-2 and TRBV6-3, so those segments were excluded. In vitro tests confirmed that three of the cytomegalovirus-associated TCR beta chains recognize cytomegalovirus antigens. A group of highly shared sequence variants was considered likely to be a technical artifact of the sequencing pipeline. Immune exposure information for the cohort was limited to CMV serostatus. In the study, 150 to 200 TCR beta chains were listed as associated with cytomegalovirus. In a later analysis, HLA-associated TCR beta chains showed more clonal expansion and lower generation probabilities than non-associated chains that were equally common. Compared with the roughly 670-donor mean, donors in an Asian-associated ancestry cluster had fewer N-insertions in productive TCRs, according to a later genetic analysis. A later analysis found that TCR association rates varied across HLA loci, with DRB1 alleles showing the most associated TCRs and HLA-C alleles the fewest. Several of the top co-occurrence clusters appeared to be linked to parvovirus B19, influenza, CMV and Epstein-Barr virus, according to a later analysis. When HLA alleles, especially DR and DQ, strongly co-occurred, attributing TCR associations to individual alleles was difficult. Specific HLA alleles were associated with over 15,000 TCR beta sequences at a false discovery rate of 0.05 in a later analysis. HLA typing was unavailable for some donors at each locus, so association tests used only the typed subset. Presence/absence analyses assumed roughly uniform sequencing depth across donors, an assumption that may not hold. Most TCR sequences were observed very rarely across donors, whereas some public TCRs were present in many individuals. Linkage disequilibrium might explain the correlated functional status among segregating V segments, but an unknown experimental factor could not be ruled out. The classifier was reported to diagnose cytomegalovirus status with high specificity and sensitivity in both the original cohort and the validation cohort. Only TCR beta chains were sequenced in this cohort, and the absence of alpha or paired-chain data limited detectable features. A later genetic analysis associated a missense DCLRE1C variant with V-gene and J-gene trimming of TCR beta chains, and an independent cohort replicated the association. In an earlier analysis of over 550 of the donors, most TCR beta V segments were observed in productive rearrangements about 87% or about 30% of the time, broadly matching IMGT annotations. According to a later analysis, most CMV-associated TCR beta chains appeared to be HLA-restricted, and the HLA associations seemed to be driven largely by CMV exposure. A further reported finding was that TCR beta sequences accurately predicted the HLA-A and HLA-B alleles for most subjects in the first cohort.

The cohort was made up of around 720 healthy bone marrow donors. Cohort members were all nominally healthy when sampled, although unrecorded immune exposures were likely present. The donor tested CMV seronegative, placing the donor among the 300 to 450 seronegative members of the cohort. Every donor gave a peripheral blood sample, and the peripheral blood mononuclear cells from that sample were used for TCR beta sequencing. The Qiagen DNeasy Blood Extraction Kit was used to extract genomic DNA from the blood cell samples. From the germline V gene, CDR1 is SNHLY and CDR2 is FYNNEI. Counted from cysteine to phenylalanine, this CDR3 has 15 amino acids. Here the CDR3 DNA is all that survives: 45 bases in frame from base 1. A note on this clone: Its binding antigen is unknown. Per-base qualities were not stored, and no clone one base away is much larger.

The clonotype originates from a woman aged 30 to 39 in good health and CMV-seronegative. Here the chain combines TRBV2 and TRBJ2-5; 8 bases in between match TRBD2. The J call could be wrong; TRBJ2-7 is a better fit for the DNA end. Sequencing input: PBMCs. The bases read TGTGCCAGCAGTGAACGAGCGGGGGACTCCTACGAGCAGTACTTC. Translated, this gives CASSERAGDSYEQYF.